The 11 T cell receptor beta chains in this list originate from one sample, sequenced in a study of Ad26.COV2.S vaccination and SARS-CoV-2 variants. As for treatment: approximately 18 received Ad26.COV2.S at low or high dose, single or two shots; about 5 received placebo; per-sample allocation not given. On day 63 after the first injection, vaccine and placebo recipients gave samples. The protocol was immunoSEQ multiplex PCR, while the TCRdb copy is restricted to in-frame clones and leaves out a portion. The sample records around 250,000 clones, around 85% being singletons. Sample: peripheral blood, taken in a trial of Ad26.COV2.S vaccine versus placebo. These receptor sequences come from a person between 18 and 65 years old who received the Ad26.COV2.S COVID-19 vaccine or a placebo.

The CDR3 loop reads CASSPRREGREQYV. In nucleotides, the CDR3 is TGTGCCAGCTCCCCCCGCCGGGAGGGCCGCGAGCAGTACGTC. The chain has TRBV18 and TRBJ2-7, with TRBD2 identical over 8 bases. CDR1 and CDR2 from the germline V gene are KGHSH and LQKENI. The CDR3 runs to 14 residues. V lost 6 bases and J lost 6; bases outside the gene matches: 10.

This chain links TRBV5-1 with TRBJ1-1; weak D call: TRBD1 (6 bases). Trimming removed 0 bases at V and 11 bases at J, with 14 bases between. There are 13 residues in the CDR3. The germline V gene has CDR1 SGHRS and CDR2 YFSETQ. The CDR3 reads CASSLAEGETAFF. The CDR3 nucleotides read TGCGCCAGCAGCTTGGCTGAGGGGGAGACGGCTTTCTTT.

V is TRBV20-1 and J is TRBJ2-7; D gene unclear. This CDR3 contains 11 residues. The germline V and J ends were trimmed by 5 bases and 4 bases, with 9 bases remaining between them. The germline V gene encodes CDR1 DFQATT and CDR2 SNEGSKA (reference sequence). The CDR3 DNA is TGCAGTGCTTGGACCGCGTACGAGCAGTACTTC. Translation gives CSAWTAYEQYF.

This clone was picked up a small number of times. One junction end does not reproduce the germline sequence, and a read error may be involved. The CDR3 here is CASTLSLGQAGTEAFF. Here the CDR3 DNA reads TGTGCCAGCACCTTATCTCTGGGGCAGGCCGGGACTGAAGCTTTCTTT. The gene calls are TRBV13 and TRBJ1-1; tentative D call: TRBD1 (5 bases). This CDR3 is built from 16 residues. CDR1 PRHDT and CDR2 FYEKMQ come from the germline V gene (reference sequence).

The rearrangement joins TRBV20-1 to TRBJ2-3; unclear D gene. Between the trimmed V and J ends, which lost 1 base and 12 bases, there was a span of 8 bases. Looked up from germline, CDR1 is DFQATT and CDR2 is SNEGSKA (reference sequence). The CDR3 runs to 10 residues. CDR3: CSARVGYQYF. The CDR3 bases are TGCAGTGCTAGAGTCGGGTACCAGTATTTT.

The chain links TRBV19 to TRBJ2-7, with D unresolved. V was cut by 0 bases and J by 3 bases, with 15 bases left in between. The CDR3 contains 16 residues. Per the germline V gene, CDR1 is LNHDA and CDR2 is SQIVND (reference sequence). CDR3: CASSIDRSSFLYEQYF. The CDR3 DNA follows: TGTGCCAGTAGTATAGATCGTTCGTCTTTCCTCTACGAGCAGTACTTC.

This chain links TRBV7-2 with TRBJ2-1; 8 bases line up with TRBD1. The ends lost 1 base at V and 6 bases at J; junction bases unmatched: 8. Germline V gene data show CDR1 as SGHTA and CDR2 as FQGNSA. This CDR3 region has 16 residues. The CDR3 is CASSLVSQGASNEQFF. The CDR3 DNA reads TGTGCCAGCAGCTTAGTTTCCCAGGGGGCGAGCAATGAGCAGTTCTTC.

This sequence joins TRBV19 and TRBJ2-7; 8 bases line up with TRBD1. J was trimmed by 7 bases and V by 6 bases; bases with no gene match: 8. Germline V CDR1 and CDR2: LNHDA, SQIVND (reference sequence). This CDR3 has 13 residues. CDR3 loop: CASSPQGAKEQYV. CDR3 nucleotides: TGTGCCAGTAGCCCCCAGGGGGCGAAGGAGCAGTACGTC.

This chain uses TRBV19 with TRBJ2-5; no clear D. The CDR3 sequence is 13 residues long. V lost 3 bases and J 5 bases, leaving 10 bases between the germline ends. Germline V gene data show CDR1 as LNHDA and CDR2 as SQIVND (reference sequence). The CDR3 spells CASSMIIGETQYF. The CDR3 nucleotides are TGTGCCAGTAGTATGATCATCGGGGAGACCCAGTACTTC.

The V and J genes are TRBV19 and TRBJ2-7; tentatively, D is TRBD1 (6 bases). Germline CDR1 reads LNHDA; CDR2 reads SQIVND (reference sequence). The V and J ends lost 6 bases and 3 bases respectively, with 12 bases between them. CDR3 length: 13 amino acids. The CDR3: CASSPGQYYEQYF. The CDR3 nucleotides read TGTGCCAGTAGCCCCGGACAGTACTACGAGCAGTACTTC.

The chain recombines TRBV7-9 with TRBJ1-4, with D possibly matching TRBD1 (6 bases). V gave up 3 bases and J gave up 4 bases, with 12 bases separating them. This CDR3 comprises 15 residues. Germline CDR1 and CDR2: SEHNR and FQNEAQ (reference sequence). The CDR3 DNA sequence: TGTGCCAGCAGCTTGGGTTGGACAGATAATGAAAAACTGTTTTTT. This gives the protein CASSLGWTDNEKLFF.